What follows are 18 T cell receptor beta chains derived from one specimen sequenced in a study of cytomegalovirus exposure and HLA in healthy donors. The primer mix had 60 Vbeta and 13 Jbeta primers. Libraries were prepared by immunoSEQ multiplex PCR; TCRdb keeps only in-frame clonotypes and omits some of them. The sample holds about 57,000 clones; approximately 80% are singletons and the top ten take roughly 4.5%. Sequenced material: PBMCs. The receptors shown here come from a man younger than 40 in good health and CMV-seronegative.

The chain joins TRBV19 to TRBJ2-7, with 8 bases aligning to TRBD1. The CDR3 totals 12 residues. V was clipped by 9 bases and J by 1 base; unmatched bases: 2. CDR1 LNHDA and CDR2 SQIVND come from the germline V gene (reference sequence). The chain's CDR3 is CARDRVSYEQYF. CDR3 nucleotide sequence: TGTGCCAGGGACAGGGTTTCCTACGAGCAGTACTTC.

The rearrangement links TRBV7-2 to TRBJ1-4, with TRBD1 identical over 9 bases. CDR1 SGHTA and CDR2 FQGNSA come from the germline V gene. The CDR3 runs 16 residues. The ends lost 1 base at V and 5 bases at J; junction bases unmatched: 5. CDR3 region: CASSLVGGQGNEKLFF. For the CDR3, the DNA is TGTGCCAGCAGCTTAGTGGGTGGACAGGGGAATGAAAAACTGTTTTTT. Filled out from reference TRBV7-2 and TRBJ1-4, the complete variable domain reads GAGVSQSPSNKVTEKGKDVELRCDPISGHTALYWYRQSLGQGLEFLIYFQGNSAPDKSGLPSDRFSAERTGGSVSTLTIQRTQQEDSAVYLCASSLVGGQGNEKLFFGSGTQLSVL.

The chain uses TRBV10-2 and TRBJ2-7; TRBD2 matches at 8 bases. The length of the CDR3 is 13 residues. CDR1 and CDR2 from the germline V gene are WSHSY and SAAADI. Trimming at V came to 8 bases and at J to 4 bases, leaving 7 bases not matched to a gene. The CDR3 reads CASAPAGAYEQYF. The CDR3 bases are TGCGCCAGCGCCCCAGCGGGAGCTTACGAGCAGTACTTC.

The chain links TRBV16 to TRBJ1-1; D uncertain. The V end was cut by 1 base, the J end by 0 bases, with 9 bases between. The germline CDR1 and CDR2 sequences are KGHSY and FQNENV. This CDR3 is built from 15 residues. CDR3 sequence reads: CASSQWANMNTEAFF. The CDR3 DNA sequence: TGTGCCAGCAGCCAATGGGCCAACATGAACACTGAAGCTTTCTTT.

This rearrangement joins TRBV19 to TRBJ2-2; the match to TRBD1 covers 7 bases. This CDR3 spans 15 amino acids. Germline V lookup: CDR1 LNHDA, CDR2 SQIVND (reference sequence). Unmatched junction bases numbered 6, after V lost 6 bases and J lost 2 bases. CDR3 coding DNA: TGTGCCAGTAGACGACAGGGCAGAAACACCGGGGAGCTGTTTTTT. Translating gives CASRRQGRNTGELFF. The entire variable domain, with the rest obtained from reference TRBV19 and TRBJ2-2, is as follows: DGGITQSPKYLFRKEGQNVTLSCEQNLNHDAMYWYRQDPGQGLRLIYYSQIVNDFQKGDIAEGYSVSREKKESFPLTVTSAQKNPTAFYLCASRRQGRNTGELFFGEGSRLTVL.

The chain couples TRBV5-4 to TRBJ2-7; D is perhaps TRBD1 (5 bases). The CDR3 spans 12 residues. V lost 3 bases and J lost 9, with 13 bases in between. Germline V gives CDR1 SGHNT, CDR2 YYREEE (reference sequence). The CDR3 region is CASSWGQAPQYF. The CDR3 coding sequence is TGTGCCAGCAGCTGGGGCCAAGCCCCGCAGTACTTC.

The genes are TRBV7-8 and TRBJ1-4, with 10 nucleotides matching TRBD1. Germline assignment: CDR1 SGHVS and CDR2 FQNEAQ. The CDR3 is 14 residues long. V was pared by 8 bases and J by 7 bases, with 7 bases of the junction left unmatched. The CDR3 is CASGRGQGTEKLFF. CDR3 bases: TGTGCCAGCGGTCGGGGACAGGGGACTGAAAAACTGTTTTTT.

The rearrangement joins TRBV6-5 to TRBJ2-2, with 8 bases fitting TRBD2. The CDR3 extends over 15 amino acids. V trimming: 8 bases; J trimming: 2 bases; junction bases outside the gene matches: 7. In germline, CDR1 is MNHEY, CDR2 SVGAGI. CDR3 bases: TGTGCCAGCGCAAGACTAGCGCTCAACACCGGGGAGCTGTTTTTT. It encodes CASARLALNTGELFF.

The J gene is TRBJ2-1, the V gene TRBV7-9; tentatively, D is TRBD2 (6 bases). The CDR3 totals 17 residues. With 1 base removed from V and 0 bases from J, the gap between germline ends came to 13 bases. Germline V lookup: CDR1 SEHNR, CDR2 FQNEAQ (reference sequence). CDR3 bases: TGTGCCAGCAGCTTAGGGGGACTCACTTTCTCCTACAATGAGCAGTTCTTC. Translating it yields CASSLGGLTFSYNEQFF.

The gene calls are TRBV19 and TRBJ2-2; perhaps TRBD1 as D (5 bases). Trimming took off 7 bases at V and 3 bases at J, with 21 bases between the two ends. Germline CDR1 and CDR2: LNHDA and SQIVND (reference sequence). This CDR3 spans 17 amino acids. The CDR3 DNA sequence: TGTGCCAGTACCGCTCCCGACGGGTGGGGCGACACCGGGGAGCTGTTTTTT. Its translation is CASTAPDGWGDTGELFF.

This chain joins TRBV13 and TRBJ2-3, with no clear D. The CDR3 consists of 15 residues. Deletions cut 3 bases from V and 1 base from J, with 11 bases between. Germline assignment: CDR1 PRHDT and CDR2 FYEKMQ (reference sequence). CDR3 region: CASSFMAAGTDTQYF. CDR3 in DNA: TGTGCCAGCAGCTTCATGGCGGCGGGCACAGATACGCAGTATTTT.

The V and J genes are TRBV9 and TRBJ2-2; 9 bases map to TRBD1. This CDR3 contains 16 residues. Germline lookup yields CDR1 SGDLS and CDR2 YYNGEE. After removal of 4 bases from V and 2 bases from J, the junction contained 6 bases not matched to a gene. In nucleotides, the CDR3 is TGTGCCAGCAGCCAGAGGACAGGGGACAACACCGGGGAGCTGTTTTTT. Protein product: CASSQRTGDNTGELFF.

V is TRBV6-5 and J is TRBJ2-2, with 11 bases identical to TRBD2. Trimming took 7 bases from V and 3 from J; bases not matched to a gene: 1. Germline CDR1 MNHEY, CDR2 SVGAGI. The CDR3 loop spans 14 amino acids. CDR3 coding DNA: TGTGCCAGCAAACTAGCGGGGGACACCGGGGAGCTGTTTTTT. This encodes CASKLAGDTGELFF.

J is TRBJ2-3 and V is TRBV9, with 10 nucleotides matching TRBD2. The V gene end was trimmed by 3 bases and the J gene end by 11 bases; junction bases not matched to a gene: 6. This CDR3 has 13 residues. Germline V gives CDR1 SGDLS, CDR2 YYNGEE. The CDR3, as DNA: TGTGCCAGCAGCGCCTCTAGCGGGAGTAAGCAGTATTTT. Translating it yields CASSASSGSKQYF.

This chain links TRBV9 with TRBJ2-5, with D perhaps TRBD2 (6 bases). The CDR3 has 15 residues. V was pared by 0 bases and J by 5 bases, with 14 bases between. Per germline, CDR1 SGDLS and CDR2 YYNGEE. CDR3 in DNA: TGTGCCAGCAGCGTAGCTGGGGGACTTCTGGAGACCCAGTACTTC. Its protein product is CASSVAGGLLETQYF.

This sequence joins TRBV4-3 and TRBJ2-1; a possible D gene is TRBD1 (6 bases). Trimming removed 0 bases at V and 2 bases at J, with 8 bases between. The CDR3 is 15 amino acids. Per germline, CDR1 LGHNA and CDR2 YSLEER. Here the CDR3 reads CASSQDRGPYNEQFF. CDR3 nucleotide sequence: TGCGCCAGCAGCCAAGACAGGGGTCCCTACAATGAGCAGTTCTTC.

This clone was observed once. The chain combines TRBV14 with TRBJ2-1; D uncertain. The germline gives CDR1 SGHDN, CDR2 FVKESK. Between the trimmed V and J ends, which lost 0 bases and 4 bases, there was a span of 10 bases. This CDR3 spans 15 amino acids. The CDR3, as DNA: TGTGCCAGCAGCCAAGATAGCCAGTTGTACAATGAGCAGTTCTTC. Translating gives CASSQDSQLYNEQFF.

About this clone: Compared with germline, one end of the junction differs, possibly owing to a read error. The sample contains more than one DNA sequence encoding this CDR3. J is TRBJ1-4 and V is TRBV12-5; D remains unclear. CDR1 is LGHNT, CDR2 FRNRAP, per germline. The CDR3 has 18 residues. This CDR3 reads CASGLRAGMTATNEKLFF. The DNA of the CDR3 is TGTGCCAGTGGTTTGAGAGCGGGCATGACTGCAACTAATGAAAAACTGTTTTTT.